The following is a T cell receptor beta chain sequence with its context. Its antigen is undetermined. The data derive from a study of cytomegalovirus exposure and HLA in healthy donors. Study overall: Of 300 to 450 genotyped donors, approximately 80% clustered with self-reported Caucasian donors.

Study-level points and caveats: About 180 TCR beta chains were listed as cytomegalovirus-associated.

Researchers ran the PCR with 60 Vbeta and 13 Jbeta primers. The assay was immunoSEQ multiplex PCR, and TCRdb's table has in-frame clones only and misses some. The sample carries about 160,000 clones, roughly three quarters recorded once. CDR1 is SQVTM, CDR2 ANQGSEA, per germline. V was clipped by 4 bases and J by 4 bases, with 4 bases between them. The CDR3 extends over 10 amino acids. The chain recombines TRBV29-1 with TRBJ1-1; unclear D gene. Sequencing was done on a sample of PBMCs. The TCR comes from a man younger than 35 in good health and CMV-seropositive. CDR3 sequence reads: CSVGSTEAFF. For the CDR3, the DNA is TGCAGCGTTGGGAGCACTGAAGCTTTCTTT. The full variable domain, in which reference TRBV29-1 and TRBJ1-1 provide the parts outside the CDR3, is SAVISQKPSRDICQRGTSLTIQCQVDSQVTMMFWYRQQPGQSLTLIATANQGSEATYESGFVIDKFPISRPNLTFSTLTVSNMSPEDSSIYLCSVGSTEAFFGQGTRLTVV.